This entry describes one T cell receptor beta chain. Produced via immunoSEQ multiplex PCR; TCRdb's table is partial and in-frame only. The sample has about 43,000 clones, around 90% seen once. The germline V gene has CDR1 LNHDA and CDR2 SQIVND (reference sequence). CDR3 length: 12 amino acids. Deletions cut 6 bases from V and 4 bases from J, with 6 bases between. The data were obtained in a study of T cell changes during pregnancy in multiple sclerosis. V usage is TRBV19 and J usage is TRBJ1-4, with D possibly being TRBD1 (5 bases). The clonotype was recovered from a female donor with multiple sclerosis, enrolled in a pregnancy study. The sequencing sample was made of PBMCs (not recorded whether the cells were cultured). Here the CDR3 DNA reads TGTGCCAGTAGCGGGGGTAATGAAAAACTGTTTTTT. It translates to CASSGGNEKLFF.